The clone carrying this TCR beta chain was observed at least ten times. The antigen is not known. V was clipped by 7 bases and J by 1 base, with 10 bases between them. Germline-derived CDR1 and CDR2 are MNHNS and SASEGT. The CDR3 has 13 residues. From RNA transcripts, TCR beta CDR3 regions were amplified. During a first-round RT-PCR of the TCR CDR3, the HTBI primer set was used. TCRdb fed the multiplex PCR reads into MiXCR, producing one record per CDR3 protein. Here the sample spans over 450,000 distinct CDR3 sequences, 17% being singletons. This specimen belongs to a study of T cells in Graves' hyperthyroidism and ophthalmopathy. General study results and limits: Using 13 V-J features, a model discriminated ophthalmopathy from stable hyperthyroidism.

Each ophthalmopathy patient scored at least 3 on the Clinical Activity Score and at least 4 on NOSPECS grade, with duration under 3 months. Material for sequencing was blood. This sequence originates from a woman aged 18 to 35 with Graves' ophthalmopathy. This chain links TRBV6-1 with TRBJ1-2; D uncertain. CDR3 residues: CASTKGSNYGYTF. CDR3 nucleotides: TGTGCCAGCACCAAGGGCAGTAACTATGGCTACACCTTC.